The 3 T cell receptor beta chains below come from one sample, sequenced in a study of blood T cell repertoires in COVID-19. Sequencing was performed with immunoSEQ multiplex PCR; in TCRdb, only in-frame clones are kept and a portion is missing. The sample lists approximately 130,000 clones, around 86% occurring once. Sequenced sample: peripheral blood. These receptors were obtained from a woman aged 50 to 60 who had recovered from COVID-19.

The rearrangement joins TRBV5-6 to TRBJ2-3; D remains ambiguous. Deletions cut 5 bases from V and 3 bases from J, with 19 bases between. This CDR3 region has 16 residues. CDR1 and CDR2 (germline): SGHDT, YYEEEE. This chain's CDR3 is CASSLPELRATDTQYF. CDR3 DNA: TGTGCCAGCAGTTTACCTGAACTAAGAGCAACAGATACGCAGTATTTT.

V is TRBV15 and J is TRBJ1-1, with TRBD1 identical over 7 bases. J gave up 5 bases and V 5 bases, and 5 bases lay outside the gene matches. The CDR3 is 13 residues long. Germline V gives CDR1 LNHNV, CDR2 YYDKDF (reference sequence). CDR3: CATSSRGQTEAFF. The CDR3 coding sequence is TGTGCCACCAGCTCAAGGGGGCAAACTGAAGCTTTCTTT.

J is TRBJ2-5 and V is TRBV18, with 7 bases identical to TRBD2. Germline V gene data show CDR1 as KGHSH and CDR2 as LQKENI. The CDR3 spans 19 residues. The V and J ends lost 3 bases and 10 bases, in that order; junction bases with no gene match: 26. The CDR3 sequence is CASSPNVLAAREPRSDQYF. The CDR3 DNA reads TGTGCCAGCTCACCGAATGTTCTAGCGGCAAGAGAGCCGCGGAGTGACCAGTACTTC.